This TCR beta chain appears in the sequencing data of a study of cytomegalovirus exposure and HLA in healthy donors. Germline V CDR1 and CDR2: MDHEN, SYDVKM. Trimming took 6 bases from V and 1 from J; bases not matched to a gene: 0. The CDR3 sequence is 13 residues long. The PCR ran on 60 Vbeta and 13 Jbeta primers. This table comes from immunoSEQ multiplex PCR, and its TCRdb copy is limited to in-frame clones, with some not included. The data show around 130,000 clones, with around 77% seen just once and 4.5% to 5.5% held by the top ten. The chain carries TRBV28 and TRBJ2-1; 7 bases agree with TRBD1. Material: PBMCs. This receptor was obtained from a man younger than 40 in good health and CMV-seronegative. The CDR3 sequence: CASRGQSYNEQFF. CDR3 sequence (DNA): TGTGCCAGCAGGGGACAGTCCTACAATGAGCAGTTCTTC.